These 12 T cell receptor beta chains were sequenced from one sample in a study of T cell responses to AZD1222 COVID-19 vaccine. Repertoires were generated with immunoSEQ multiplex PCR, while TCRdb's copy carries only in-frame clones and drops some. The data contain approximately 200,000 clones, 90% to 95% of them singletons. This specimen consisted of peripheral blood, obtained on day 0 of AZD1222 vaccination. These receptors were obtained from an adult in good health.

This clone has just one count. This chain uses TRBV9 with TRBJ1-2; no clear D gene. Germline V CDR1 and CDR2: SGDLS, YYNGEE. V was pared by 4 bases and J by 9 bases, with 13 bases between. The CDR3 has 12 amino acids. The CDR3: CASSPGPLRYTF. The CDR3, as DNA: TGTGCCAGCAGCCCAGGACCCTTACGCTACACCTTC.

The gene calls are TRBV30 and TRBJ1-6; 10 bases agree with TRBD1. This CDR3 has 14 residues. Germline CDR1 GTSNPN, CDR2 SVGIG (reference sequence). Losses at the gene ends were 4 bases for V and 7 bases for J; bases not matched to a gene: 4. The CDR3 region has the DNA TGTGCCTGGAACAAGGGACAGGGGAATTCACCCCTCCACTTT. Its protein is CAWNKGQGNSPLHF.

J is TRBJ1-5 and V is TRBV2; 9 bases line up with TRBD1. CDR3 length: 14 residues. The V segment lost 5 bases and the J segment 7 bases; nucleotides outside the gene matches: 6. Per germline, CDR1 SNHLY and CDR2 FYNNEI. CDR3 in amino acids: CASSITGGGQPQHF. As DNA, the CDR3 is TGTGCCAGCAGTATAACAGGGGGCGGACAGCCCCAGCATTTT.

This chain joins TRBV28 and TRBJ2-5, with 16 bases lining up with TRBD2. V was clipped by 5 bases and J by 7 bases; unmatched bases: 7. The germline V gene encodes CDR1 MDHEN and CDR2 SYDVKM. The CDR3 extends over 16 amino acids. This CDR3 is CASSPGLAGGPGTQYF. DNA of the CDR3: TGTGCCAGCAGTCCGGGACTAGCGGGAGGGCCCGGGACCCAGTACTTC.

In DNA, the CDR3 is TGTGCCAGCAGTTACTCGGTCTCTGGAAACACCATATATTTT. This encodes CASSYSVSGNTIYF. The rearrangement links TRBV6-5 to TRBJ1-3; D is unresolved. The CDR3 length is 14 residues. Germline CDR1 and CDR2: MNHEY and SVGAGI. V lost 0 bases to trimming and J lost 0 bases, with 3 bases between them.

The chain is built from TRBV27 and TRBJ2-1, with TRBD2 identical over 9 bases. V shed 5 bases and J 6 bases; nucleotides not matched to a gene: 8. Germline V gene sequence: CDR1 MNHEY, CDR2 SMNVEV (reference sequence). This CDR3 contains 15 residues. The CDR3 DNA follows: TGTGCCAGCAGTCTATTTAGCGGGAGTACCAATGAGCAGTTCTTC. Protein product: CASSLFSGSTNEQFF.

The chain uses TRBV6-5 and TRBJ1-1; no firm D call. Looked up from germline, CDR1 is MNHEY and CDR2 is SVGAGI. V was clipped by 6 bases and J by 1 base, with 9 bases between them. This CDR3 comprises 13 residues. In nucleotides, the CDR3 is TGTGCCAGCAGGGAGTCCCGGAACACTGAAGCTTTCTTT. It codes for CASRESRNTEAFF.

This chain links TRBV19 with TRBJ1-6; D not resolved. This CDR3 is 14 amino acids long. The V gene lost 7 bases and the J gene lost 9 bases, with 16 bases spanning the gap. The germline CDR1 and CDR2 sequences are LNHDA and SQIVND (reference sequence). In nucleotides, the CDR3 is TGTGCCAGTATGAGCTCGGTTCGACGTTCACCCCTCCACTTT. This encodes CASMSSVRRSPLHF.

The CDR3 loop reads CSASFSWSNQPQHF. CDR3 nucleotides: TGCAGTGCTAGTTTTTCCTGGAGCAATCAGCCCCAGCATTTT. V usage is TRBV20-1 and J usage is TRBJ1-5; D gene ambiguous. CDR1 DFQATT and CDR2 SNEGSKA come from the germline V gene (reference sequence). This CDR3 has 14 amino acids. V was clipped by 3 bases and J by 1 base, with 10 bases between them.

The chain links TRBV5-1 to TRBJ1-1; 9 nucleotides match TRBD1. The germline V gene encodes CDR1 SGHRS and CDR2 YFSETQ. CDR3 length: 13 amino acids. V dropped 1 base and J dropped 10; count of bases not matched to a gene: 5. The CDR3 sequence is CASSLTGGAGAFF. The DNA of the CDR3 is TGCGCCAGCAGCTTGACAGGGGGCGCGGGAGCTTTCTTT.

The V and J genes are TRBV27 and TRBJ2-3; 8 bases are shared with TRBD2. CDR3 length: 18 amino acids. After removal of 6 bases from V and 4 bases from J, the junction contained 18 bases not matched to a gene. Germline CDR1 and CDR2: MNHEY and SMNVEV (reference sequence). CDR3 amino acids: CASSKGWVGTRSADTQYF. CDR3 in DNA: TGTGCCAGCAGCAAGGGGTGGGTCGGGACTAGGAGCGCAGATACGCAGTATTTT.

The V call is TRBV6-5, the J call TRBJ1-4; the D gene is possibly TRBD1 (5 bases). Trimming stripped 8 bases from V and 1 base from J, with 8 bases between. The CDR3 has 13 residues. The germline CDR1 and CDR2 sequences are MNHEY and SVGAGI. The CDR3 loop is CASHDRTNEKLFF. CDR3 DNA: TGTGCCAGCCATGACAGAACTAATGAAAAACTGTTTTTT.